Only one count was recorded for the clone carrying this T cell receptor beta chain. What it binds is not known. Germline V gene data show CDR1 as LNHDA and CDR2 as SQIVND (reference sequence). This CDR3 region has 17 residues. Trimming took 3 bases from V and 1 from J, leaving 18 bases between them. 13 Jbeta primers and 60 Vbeta primers were used for the PCR. Using immunoSEQ multiplex PCR, the repertoire was profiled, and TCRdb retains in-frame clones only, with some absent. The table shows about 190,000 clones, with 79% occurring only once. These data are taken from a study of cytomegalovirus exposure and HLA in healthy donors. General study results and limits: Clonal expansion was found to be greater in HLA-associated TCR beta chains than in equally common others in a later analysis.

This sequence was found in a woman under 30 in good health and CMV-seronegative. The V call is TRBV19, the J call TRBJ1-1; perhaps TRBD1 as D (6 bases). Sample: PBMCs. The CDR3 spells CASSMWGPTFQNTEAFF. The CDR3 bases are TGTGCCAGTAGTATGTGGGGGCCTACTTTTCAGAACACTGAAGCTTTCTTT.